This T cell receptor beta chain was recovered during a study of T cell responses to AZD1222 COVID-19 vaccine (dated by TCRdb to about 2021). Study-level background: TCR sequencing was performed for roughly 250 trial participants, of whom some 200 were given two doses of AZD1222 and roughly 25 were given two doses of MenACWY control vaccine. Enrollment into the trials was organized by age into subgroups of 18-55, 56-69 and 70-plus years, and those subgroups contained roughly 150, 30 and 60 TCR-sequenced participants, respectively.

What the time point label conveys for this sample: baseline before first vaccination. Sample treatment or condition, as interpreted from the label and publication: meningococcal conjugate vaccine given as trial control. Vaccinee samples came from UK trials COV001 and COV002, including a single-blind randomized controlled phase 2/3 trial of AZD1222 (ChAdOx1 nCoV-19) in healthy adults. Trial participant PBMC samples were collected at day 0 and day 28 after the second dose for TCRbeta chain sequencing. Comment on this clone: Its antigen is unknown. Nothing much larger sits one base from this clone, and base qualities are not available.

There are 14 amino acids in the CDR3, from cysteine to phenylalanine inclusive. The CDR3 DNA has 42 bases and is translated from base 1. CDR1 MNHEY and CDR2 SVGAGI were looked up in the germline V gene. Trimming removed 2 bases from V and 5 bases from J, leaving 10 bases between the germline ends. The CDR3 regions of human TCRbeta chains were subjected to immunosequencing. The study's own analysis went as follows. Repertoire TCRs were checked for matches against a reference library of SARS-CoV-2-specific TCRs that had been generated using the MIRA antigen-specificity platform. Breadth meant the fraction of unique TCRs that were SARS-CoV-2-associated, whereas depth meant the fraction of total T cells that were SARS-CoV-2-associated. Using the MIRA data, each spike-specific TCR was assigned both to the spike region to which the TCR was reactive and to a CD4 or CD8 class. Log10-transformed breadth and depth values were compared by one-way ANOVA with Sidak's multiple comparisons tests. Here the immuneACCESS table is served through TCRdb, limited to in-frame sequences with V and J called. Missing clones are a known gap in these copies; in checked studies unresolved V genes cover under half, and the rest lacks a known reason. The V and J calls and clone size come from that table; D and trimming were worked out from the DNA. Recorded for this sample are fewer than 85,000 clones; around 92% of them occurred a single time. The ten largest clones add up to 5.5% to 9% of the sample.

The paper as a whole reports these results and caveats: Reportedly, almost half of the unique spike-specific TCRs recognized epitopes lying outside the regions that are mutated in the B.1.351 and B.1.1.7 variants. Vaccine-associated CD4 TCRs spanned the whole spike protein, with dominant responses in regions 160-218 and 743-854. Conclusions about previously exposed vaccinees are limited because only five or six AZD1222 recipients were SARS-CoV-2 seropositive at baseline. Because no day 14 peak-response samples were available, repertoires were characterized only after the peak T cell response. A significant rise in spike-specific TCR breadth and depth was observed after two AZD1222 doses relative to day 0 and relative to MenACWY recipients. Participants were mostly white British, with more females than males. The authors suggested clonal diversity may have been underestimated. The 56-69-year group was small, and its depth increase did not reach significance, likely because of low power.

This receptor was identified in an adult in good health. The sequencing used peripheral blood, collected on day 0 of MenACWY control vaccination. The chain couples TRBV6-5 to TRBJ2-1; the best D guess is TRBD1, with 5 bases matching. The DNA sequence reads TGTGCCAGCAGTTACCAGGGCCTGAACAATGAGCAGTTCTTC. Its protein product is CASSYQGLNNEQFF.